This is a list of T cell receptor beta chains from one sample in a study of OX40 agonist ivuxolimab in advanced cancers. Produced via immunoSEQ multiplex PCR; TCRdb's table is partial and in-frame only. The profile covers roughly 14,000 clones, with around 82% appearing a single time and roughly 20% taken by the ten largest. The starting material was CD4+ or CD8+ T cells sorted from blood, obtained in a trial of the OX40 agonist ivuxolimab. The source of these receptors is an adult with an advanced solid tumor such as melanoma, head and neck, liver or kidney cancer. CDR3s include the opening cysteine and the closing phenylalanine or tryptophan. The D gene is left open where the match is weak. The size entry is marked missing in some rows and otherwise reads once, few, many or a size class.

d_call	v_call	j_call	cdr3_length	clone_size	cdr3_nt	cdr3_aa
-	TRBV7-8	TRBJ1-1	15	-	TGTGCCAGCAGCTTAGAGGGGGTAGGTTACACTGAAGCTTTCTTT	CASSLEGVGYTEAFF
-	TRBV27	TRBJ1-6	14	-	TGTGCCAGCAGCCACACCGGGTCTGGATCACCCCTCCACTTT	CASSHTGSGSPLHF
TRBD1	TRBV11-3	TRBJ2-7	13	-	TGTGCCAGCAGGCCCGACAGGGACTACGAGCAGTACTTC	CASRPDRDYEQYF
-	TRBV9	TRBJ2-1	13	-	TGTGCCAGCAGCCCCACTCGGTTCAATGAGCAGTTCTTC	CASSPTRFNEQFF
TRBD2	TRBV7-3	TRBJ2-1	18	-	TGTGCCAGCAGCTTAAGCCAAACAAGCGGGAGCTCCTACAATGAGCAGTTCTTC	CASSLSQTSGSSYNEQFF
TRBD2	TRBV10-1	TRBJ2-5	14	-	TGCGCCTCCAAGGAACTAGCGGGAGTGGAGACCCAGTACTTC	CASKELAGVETQYF
-	TRBV23-1	TRBJ1-5	15	large	TGCGCCAGCAGTCAAACAGGTGCCTGCAATCAGCCCCAGCATTTT	CASSQTGACNQPQHF
-	TRBV27	TRBJ1-1	14	-	TGTGCCAGCAGTTTTAAGGACGTTAACACTGAAGCTTTCTTT	CASSFKDVNTEAFF
-	TRBV4-1	TRBJ2-3	17	-	TGCGCCAGCAGCCCCTTAGCCCGGGACCTTAGCACAGATACGCAGTATTTT	CASSPLARDLSTDTQYF
TRBD2	TRBV11-2	TRBJ2-1	14	-	TGTGCCAGCAGCTATAGCGGGAACCACAATGAGCAGTTCTTC	CASSYSGNHNEQFF
TRBD1	TRBV6-1	TRBJ2-7	14	-	TGTGCCAGCAGAGACAGGGGGCGCGCCTACGAGCAGTACTTC	CASRDRGRAYEQYF
-	TRBV13	TRBJ2-1	12	-	TGTGCCAGCAGCAATCAGGGCAATGAGCAGTTCTTC	CASSNQGNEQFF
TRBD2	TRBV9	TRBJ2-5	15	once	TGTGCCAGCAGCGCGTTAGCGGGAGTACGAGAGACCCAGTACTTC	CASSALAGVRETQYF
TRBD2	TRBV27	TRBJ2-1	14	-	TGTGCCTCAAGGGGCGGGAGCTCCTACAATGAGCAGTTCTTC	CASRGGSSYNEQFF
TRBD2	TRBV6-6	TRBJ2-5	13	-	TGTGCCAGCAGTGGACTAGCCCAAGAGACCCAGTACTTC	CASSGLAQETQYF
TRBD1	TRBV14	TRBJ2-7	22	few	TGTGCCAGCAGCCTACGAAGAGGCCGGGACAGGGTCGGACACGGTACTGGATTCGAGCAGTACTTC	CASSLRRGRDRVGHGTGFEQYF
-	TRBV19	TRBJ2-7	15	once	TGTGCCAGTAGTATTCGTGCAGGGGACCCCTACGAGCAGTACTTC	CASSIRAGDPYEQYF
TRBD2	TRBV4-3	TRBJ2-3	15	once	TGCGCCAGCAGCCCACTAGCGGGATTCTCAGATACGCAGTATTTT	CASSPLAGFSDTQYF
-	TRBV13	TRBJ2-1	14	few	TGTGCCAGCAGCTTAGAACTAACGAACAATGAGCAGTTCTTC	CASSLELTNNEQFF